This T cell receptor (beta chain) was observed in a study of T cells expressing NK-cell markers. The wider study: CD3+CD56+NKG2C+, CD3+CD56+NKG2C- and CD3+CD56-NKG2C+ T cells, once sorted, supplied the TCR beta repertoires. The study, taken as a whole, reports: In a group of 5 or 6 donors, dominant NKG2C+ clonotypes represented about 1.0-7.5% of CD8+ T cells.

UMIs accompanied the 5'RACE template switching by which TCR beta cDNA was made. TCRdb re-called the 5' RACE reads; every CDR3 protein appears as one record, without DNA. The sample totals 350,000 to 400,000 distinct CDR3 sequences; its top ten clones hold about 10%. The CDR3 is 12 amino acids. CDR1 SGHRS and CDR2 YFSETQ come from the germline V gene. In regard to this clonotype: The target antigen is unknown.

The chain carries TRBV5-1 and TRBJ2-3. This TCR derives from a woman in her forties or fifties in good health. Sequencing input: blood T cells: a sorted CD56 or NKG2C T cell subset, CD4+ or CD8+ T cells, or bulk PBMC T cells (not recorded which). Here the CDR3 reads CASSPISDTQYF.